The 20 T cell receptor beta chains given below trace back to one sample, sequenced in a study of identical twins. TCRdb fed the 5' RACE reads into MiXCR, producing one record per CDR3 protein. Of roughly 280,000 distinct CDR3 sequences listed, roughly 10% are singletons. These records were also assigned to another study, of yellow fever vaccine responses in identical twins.

The sample consisted of CD8+ T cells sorted from blood. These receptor sequences come from a young woman in good health.

This clonotype was seen at least ten times. This rearrangement joins TRBV29-1 to TRBJ2-2; 8 bases match TRBD2. Germline V gives CDR1 SQVTM, CDR2 ANQGSEA. V lost 6 bases, J lost 8 bases, and 14 bases stayed unmatched. This CDR3 is built from 15 residues. The CDR3 spells CSVPASGRSWGELFF. The CDR3 nucleotides are TGCAGCGTGCCGGCGAGCGGGAGATCCTGGGGGGAGCTGTTTTTT.

This clonotype was observed at least ten times. This rearrangement joins TRBV29-1 to TRBJ2-3; 8 bases match TRBD2. In germline, CDR1 is SQVTM, CDR2 ANQGSEA. This CDR3 has 13 amino acids. In DNA, the CDR3 is TGCAGTACACTAGCGGCAAACACAGATACGCAGTATTTT. Its translation is CSTLAANTDTQYF.

The chain is built from TRBV28 and TRBJ2-7; no clear D gene. Germline V gene data show CDR1 as MDHEN and CDR2 as SYDVKM. V lost 3 bases and J lost 7, with 10 bases in between. This CDR3 is 12 amino acids long. In DNA form, the CDR3 reads TGTGCCAGCAGTTTCCCCGCTTGGGAGCAGTACTTC. It is translated as CASSFPAWEQYF.

This chain uses TRBV7-2 with TRBJ2-7, with TRBD2 identical over 10 bases. V was clipped by 4 bases and J by 3 bases; unmatched bases: 6. This CDR3 is 15 amino acids long. CDR1 is SGHTA, CDR2 FQGNSA, per germline. The CDR3 region has the DNA TGTGCCAGCAGCTCGGAGCGGGAGGGGGGCTACGAGCAGTACTTC. Translation: CASSSEREGGYEQYF.

This clonotype was counted only a few times. The chain has TRBV7-9 and TRBJ2-1, with 9 bases fitting TRBD1. CDR1 SEHNR and CDR2 FQNEAQ come from the germline V gene (reference sequence). There are 15 residues in the CDR3. V shed 7 bases and J 8 bases; nucleotides not matched to a gene: 12. The CDR3, as DNA: TGTGCCAGCAACCCCCGGGACAGGGTGGGGGATGAGCAGTTCTTC. This encodes CASNPRDRVGDEQFF. Complete variable domain (other parts from reference TRBV7-9 and TRBJ2-1): DTGVSQNPRHKITKRGQNVTFRCDPISEHNRLYWYRQTLGQGPEFLTYFQNEAQLEKSRLLSDRFSAERPKGSFSTLEIQRTEQGDSAMYLCASNPRDRVGDEQFFGPGTRLTVL.

This clonotype was recorded at least ten times. The V call is TRBV6-4, the J call TRBJ2-5, with TRBD2 matching over 9 bases. The germline CDR1 and CDR2 sequences are MRHNA and SNTAGT. The V gene end was trimmed by 4 bases and the J gene end by 5 bases; junction bases not matched to a gene: 8. The CDR3 is 15 residues long. The CDR3 is CASSVKAGGGETQYF. The CDR3 region has the DNA TGTGCCAGCAGTGTCAAAGCGGGAGGAGGGGAGACCCAGTACTTC.

This clonotype was detected many times. The genes are TRBV5-1 and TRBJ2-2; D might be TRBD1 (6 bases). In germline, CDR1 is SGHRS, CDR2 YFSETQ. CDR3 length: 15 residues. With 4 bases removed from V and 4 bases from J, the gap between germline ends came to 14 bases. CDR3 coding DNA: TGCGCCAGCAGCCCACAGGGAGAATCCACCGGGGAGCTGTTTTTT. This codes for CASSPQGESTGELFF. The full variable domain, its missing parts supplied by reference TRBV5-1 and TRBJ2-2, is KAGVTQTPRYLIKTRGQQVTLSCSPISGHRSVSWYQQTPGQGLQFLFEYFSETQRNKGNFPGRFSGRQFSNSRSEMNVSTLELGDSALYLCASSPQGESTGELFFGEGSRLTVL.

This clonotype was seen ten or more times. The rearrangement uses TRBV29-1 and TRBJ2-7, with D hard to call. Germline CDR1 and CDR2: SQVTM and ANQGSEA. Trimming stripped 1 base from V and 1 base from J, with 8 bases between. The CDR3 has 13 amino acids. The CDR3 reads CSVEGPTSYEQYF. In DNA form, the CDR3 reads TGCAGCGTTGAAGGACCGACGTCCTACGAGCAGTACTTC.

In its sample, this clonotype was seen many times. V is TRBV6-5 and J is TRBJ2-1; D could derive from TRBD1 or TRBD2 (5 bases each). CDR3 length: 16 amino acids. V gave up 2 bases and J gave up 7 bases, with 18 bases separating them. Germline V gene lookup returns CDR1 MNHEY and CDR2 SVGAGI. The CDR3 region is CASSYRTGTAANEQFF. The CDR3 coding sequence is TGTGCCAGCAGTTACAGAACCGGGACCGCGGCGAATGAGCAGTTCTTC.

The V and J genes are TRBV6-1 and TRBJ2-1; TRBD2 matches at 8 bases. Germline CDR1 reads MNHNS; CDR2 reads SASEGT. The CDR3 is 15 amino acids. The V and J ends lost 6 bases and 6 bases, in that order; junction bases with no gene match: 10. This CDR3 reads CASSPMGGGTNEQFF. CDR3 nucleotides: TGTGCCAGCAGCCCGATGGGCGGGGGGACCAATGAGCAGTTCTTC.

A few counts support this clonotype. The chain is built from TRBV7-6 and TRBJ2-7; D is uncertain. Between the trimmed V and J ends, which lost 1 base and 2 bases, there was a span of 9 bases. Per the germline V gene, CDR1 is SGHVS and CDR2 is FNYEAQ. This CDR3 has 14 residues. The CDR3, as DNA: TGTGCCAGCAGCTTAGACGGCGGTACCTACGAGCAGTACTTC. It encodes CASSLDGGTYEQYF.

This chain connects TRBV6-2 or TRBV6-3 to TRBJ2-3; TRBD2 matches 7 bases. The CDR3 runs 16 residues. Germline loops: CDR1 MNHEY, CDR2 SVGEGT. V lost 6 bases to trimming and J lost 2 bases; unmatched junction nucleotides: 11. In nucleotides, the CDR3 is TGTGCCAGCAGCCCCGGGACTACAGACCCCACAGATACGCAGTATTTT. Protein sequence: CASSPGTTDPTDTQYF.

This clonotype was observed at least ten times. V gene TRBV5-5 combines with J gene TRBJ2-7; D is possibly TRBD2 (5 bases). From germline, CDR1 is SGHKS and CDR2 YYEKEE (reference sequence). The ends were cut back, 3 bases at V and 2 bases at J, with 21 bases in the middle. This CDR3 has 17 residues. CDR3: CASSSYPPGSLAYEQYF. CDR3 DNA sequence: TGTGCCAGCAGCTCGTACCCCCCGGGATCCTTGGCCTACGAGCAGTACTTC.

This clonotype came up many times. The chain is built from TRBV6-2 or TRBV6-3 and TRBJ1-1; D is unclear. CDR1 and CDR2 from the germline V gene are MNHEY and SVGEGT. The V end lost 2 bases, the J end lost 5 bases, and 6 bases lay between the germline ends. The CDR3 has 12 amino acids. CDR3 nucleotide sequence: TGTGCCAGCAGTTACGTGTGGACTGAAGCTTTCTTT. This sequence encodes CASSYVWTEAFF.

This clonotype came up many times. The chain is built from TRBV12-3 or TRBV12-4 and TRBJ2-3; the D is unclear. The ends were cut back, 0 bases at V and 2 bases at J, with 6 bases in the middle. The CDR3 sequence is 14 residues long. The CDR3 nucleotides read TGTGCCAGCAGTTTAGCCGGATTCACAGATACGCAGTATTTT. It specifies CASSLAGFTDTQYF.

This clonotype has just a few counts. For the CDR3, the DNA is TGTGCCAGCTCACCCTGGACAGGGGAGAACTACGAGCAGTACTTC. Its translation is CASSPWTGENYEQYF. This rearrangement joins TRBV18 to TRBJ2-7, with TRBD1 matching 9 bases. V shed 3 bases and J 3 bases; nucleotides not matched to a gene: 6. The CDR3 is made up of 15 amino acids. CDR1 and CDR2 from the germline V gene are KGHSH and LQKENI.

The V and J genes are TRBV5-6 and TRBJ1-1; the D is unclear. V was clipped by 0 bases and J by 0 bases, with 3 bases between them. CDR1 is SGHDT and CDR2 is YYEEEE in the germline V gene. The CDR3 has 13 residues. DNA for the CDR3: TGTGCCAGCAGCTTGGTCATGAACACTGAAGCTTTCTTT. This codes for CASSLVMNTEAFF.

Many counts were recorded for this clonotype. The chain links TRBV6-2 or TRBV6-3 to TRBJ2-4; the D gene is possibly TRBD2 (6 bases). CDR1 is MNHEY, CDR2 SVGEGT, per germline. The V and J ends lost 5 bases and 8 bases respectively, with 13 bases between them. The CDR3 runs 13 residues. The CDR3 reads CASSRGIRDIQYF. As DNA, the CDR3 is TGTGCCAGCAGTCGGGGGATAAGGGACATTCAGTACTTC.

This clonotype was detected ten times or more. The chain couples TRBV2 to TRBJ1-1; perhaps TRBD1 as D (5 bases). The CDR3 has 17 amino acids. Trimming stripped 4 bases from V and 0 bases from J, with 18 bases between. Germline V CDR1 and CDR2: SNHLY, FYNNEI. The CDR3 region is CASSVGGNEWLNTEAFF. As DNA, the CDR3 is TGTGCCAGCAGTGTGGGGGGAAATGAGTGGTTGAACACTGAAGCTTTCTTT.

The table lists this clonotype with many counts. V is TRBV4-3 and J is TRBJ2-2; TRBD2 matches at 9 bases. The length of the CDR3 is 15 residues. Germline values: CDR1 LGHNA, CDR2 YSLEER. Unmatched junction bases numbered 7, after V lost 4 bases and J lost 7 bases. This chain's CDR3 is CASSPWTSAVGELFF. CDR3 DNA: TGCGCCAGCAGCCCCTGGACTAGCGCAGTCGGGGAGCTGTTTTTT.